This T cell receptor beta chain was identified in a study of cytomegalovirus exposure and HLA in healthy donors (dated by TCRdb to the late 2010s). The study in broad terms: An earlier analysis of 550 to 700 of the donors reported roughly 270 Gb of sequence data and 117 million unique TCR beta sequences from about 179 million T cells. An early release that covered about 600 HLA-typed donors contained approximately 320 gigabases of sequencing data and 75 million to 100 million unique TCR sequences. Of the 350 to 450 genotyped donors, more than 75% were placed in the genetic ancestry cluster associated with self-reported Caucasian donors. The study aimed to test whether signatures of past pathogen exposure could be identified by cataloging public T cell receptors. Using immunosequencing, the study profiled T cell repertoires from 666 subjects and related those repertoires to cytomegalovirus serostatus. A separate validation cohort of roughly 130 different subjects was used in addition to the roughly 640-subject first cohort. High-throughput TCR immunosequencing, statistical association of individual TCRs with disease status, and machine learning were combined to predict cytomegalovirus infection status. To study patterns of TCR occurrence, a later analysis re-analyzed previously published TCR beta repertoires from more than 550 donors and added high-resolution HLA genotyping. Rather than using new phenotypic data, the later analysis identified candidate immune exposures from TCR beta sequences and from how often those sequences occurred across donors. In an earlier analysis of more than 550 of the donors, high-throughput TCR beta sequencing was used to judge whether each TCR beta V gene segment behaved as functional or pseudogenic. Donor age, sex, ethnicity and CMV serostatus were compiled alongside the repertoire data. A later genetic analysis used genome-wide SNP genotypes for about 60% of the roughly 700 donors, treating that subset as a discovery cohort. All discovery cohort repertoires had been generated on a single sequencing platform. Both class I and class II loci were covered by HLA typing, at four-digit resolution. The number of donors typed differed by locus, with about 629-630 for A, B, C, DRB1 and DQB1, 522 for DQA1, 600 to 610 for DPA1, and 400 to 490 for DPB1. A handful of DR-DQ haplotypes were handled as single units for association and clustering because linkage in the cohort was strong. Among 300 to 500 genotyped donors of the cohort, an average of roughly 230,000 unique TCR beta nucleotide sequences was sequenced per donor, of which 15% to 20% were non-productive.

For this clone: Its recognized antigen is unknown. Base qualities are not at hand, and no much larger clone is one base apart.

The cohort consisted of 650 to 700 healthy bone marrow donors. At the time of sampling, all cohort members were nominally healthy, though unrecorded immune exposures were likely present. The donor was CMV seronegative and belonged to the group of 350 or so seronegative cohort members. A peripheral blood sample was collected from each donor, and TCR beta sequencing was performed on peripheral blood mononuclear cells. Genomic DNA was extracted from the blood cell samples with the Qiagen DNeasy Blood Extraction Kit. What the study reported, not specific to this receptor: Most CMV-associated TCR beta chains appeared to be HLA-restricted in a later analysis, and the HLA associations seemed to be driven largely by CMV exposure. A total of around 150 TCR beta chains were listed by the study as associated with cytomegalovirus. A further reported finding was that TCR beta sequences accurately predicted the HLA-A and HLA-B alleles for most subjects in the first cohort. The cohort was sequenced for TCR beta chains only, and without alpha or paired-chain data the features that could be detected were limited. When HLA alleles, especially DR and DQ, strongly co-occurred, TCR associations were difficult to assign to individual alleles. Because the 87-base-pair reads could not distinguish some IMGT-functional V segments, including TRBV6-2 and TRBV6-3, those segments were excluded. In vitro tests confirmed that three of the cytomegalovirus-associated TCR beta chains recognize cytomegalovirus antigens. The sequencing pipeline was judged likely to have produced a cluster of highly shared sequence variants as a technical artifact. Correlated functional status among segregating V segments might reflect linkage disequilibrium, but an unknown experimental factor could not be ruled out. A later genetic analysis reported fewer N-insertions in productive TCRs among donors in an Asian-associated ancestry cluster than the approximately 700-donor mean. In a later analysis, TCR association rates were found to vary across HLA loci, with the most associated TCRs seen for DRB1 alleles and the fewest for HLA-C alleles. The presence/absence analyses assumed that sequencing depth was roughly uniform across donors, and that assumption may not be true. At a false discovery rate of 0.05, a later analysis linked around 15,000 TCR beta sequences to specific HLA alleles. Because HLA typing was unavailable for some donors at each locus, only the typed subset was used in association tests. In an earlier analysis of approximately 590 of the donors, most TCR beta V segments were observed in productive rearrangements about 87% or about 30% of the time, broadly matching IMGT annotations. The only immune exposure information available for the cohort was CMV serostatus. In a later analysis, HLA-associated TCR beta chains showed more clonal expansion and lower generation probabilities than non-associated chains that were equally common. According to the authors, the approach could potentially be generalized to other disease states and immunological phenotypes. Most TCR sequences were observed very rarely across donors, whereas some public TCRs were present in many individuals. V-gene and J-gene trimming of TCR beta chains was associated with a missense DCLRE1C variant in a later genetic analysis, and the association was replicated in an independent cohort. Several of the top co-occurrence clusters appeared to be linked to parvovirus B19, influenza, CMV and Epstein-Barr virus, according to a later analysis. The earlier analysis of fewer than 750 of the donors excluded some 16 rarely observed V segments, including chromosome 9 orphons, because counts were too low. In both the original and validation cohorts, the classifier was reported to diagnose cytomegalovirus status with high specificity and sensitivity.

Library preparation employed the immunoSEQ multiplex PCR assay. For the multiplex PCR, a mixture combining 60 forward primers for TCR Vbeta segments and 13 reverse primers for TCR Jbeta segments was used. Amplification of the CDR3 region of rearranged TCR beta genes was performed with a multiplex PCR assay on genomic DNA. On the Illumina HiSeq System, the amplified TCR beta libraries were sequenced as 87-base-pair reads. From the authors' description of their analysis: A later analysis tallied 80 million to 95 million unique TCR beta chains across the 666 repertoires, and about 12 million of those chains were shared by two or more donors. Raw reads were error-corrected and collapsed into unique sequences with a nearest-neighbor algorithm that merged closely related sequences to remove PCR and sequencing errors. V, D and J gene segments were assigned by aligning CDR3 sequences to IMGT reference sequences. Each retained sequence needed at least a six-nucleotide match to both a V gene segment and a J gene segment. Rearrangements were classified as productive when the CDR3 lacked stop codons and remained in frame with V and J, and all other rearrangements were classified as non-productive. Following IMGT convention, CDR3 was defined as the stretch from the second conserved V-encoded cysteine up to the conserved J-encoded phenylalanine. The earlier analysis of some 580 of the donors excluded any sequence lacking an unambiguous match to a single V gene segment. An earlier analysis of under 750 of the donors called V segments functional above 56.7% productive rearrangements and segregating when the between-donor standard deviation exceeded 5%. A statistical classification framework was developed to diagnose cytomegalovirus status using the catalog of TCR beta chain sequences. V and J gene assignment, in a later analysis, came from comparing TCR nucleotide sequences with IMGT/GENE-DB human TR gene sequences. The TCRdist pipeline was used in a later analysis to assign CDR3 sequences and most-parsimonious VDJ recombination scenarios. A later analysis defined each TCR beta chain by its CDR3 amino acid sequence plus V-gene family, and excluded reads lacking a unique V-gene family. A later analysis removed 592 highly shared, low-generation-probability nucleotide sequences to deal with suspected cross-contamination and a sequencing artifact. A later analysis calculated a clonal expansion index for each public chain from normalized within-repertoire ranks of inferred template counts. A later analysis computed generation probabilities with a VDJ recombination model fitted to out-of-frame rearrangements, and checked the results against IGoR. A later analysis scored TCR-TCR, TCR-HLA and TCR-CMV co-occurrence with hypergeometric tests, applying a repertoire-size bias correction to TCR pairs. A later analysis estimated false discovery rates by permuting HLA or CMV assignments 20 times. In a later analysis, co-occurring TCRs were grouped using DBSCAN, with TCRdist sequence similarity added in when clustering inside HLA-allele-positive subsets. Repertoires with fewer than 30,000 or more than 120,000 public chains were left out of co-occurrence clustering, as were about five repertoires with anomalous nucleotide sharing. Not all clones reach the TCRdb copy of this immuneACCESS table, which keeps in-frame sequences only. Checked studies attribute under half of the gap to unresolved V genes and leave the rest unexplained. The V and J calls and clone size come from that table; D and trimming were worked out from the DNA. The table for this sample lists about 130,000 clones; about 80% of them were counted only once. The ten largest clones capture around 1.2% of the sample.

Per the germline V gene, SGHDT is the CDR1 and YYEEEE is the CDR2. Measured from the cysteine to the phenylalanine, the CDR3 is 13 residues long. Kept here is only the CDR3 DNA, which spans 39 bases and is read in frame from base 1. After removal of 2 bases from V and 6 bases from J, the junction retains 4 bases not matched to a gene. This clonotype was obtained from a man aged 45-60 years in good health and CMV-seronegative. Sequenced sample: PBMCs. This chain joins TRBV5-6 to TRBJ2-7, with TRBD1 matching 8 junction bases. At the DNA level, the sequence is TGTGCCAGCAGCTTCCCAGGGGGCAGCGAGCAGTACTTC. Its translation is CASSFPGGSEQYF.